This is a list of T cell receptor beta chains from one sample in a study of cytomegalovirus exposure and HLA in healthy donors. Produced via immunoSEQ multiplex PCR; TCRdb's table is partial and in-frame only. The table lists about 180,000 clones, approximately 72% of them singletons. Input material: PBMCs. These receptor sequences come from a human donor in good health. Both conserved end residues are part of each CDR3. Fields, in order: V gene, J gene, CDR3 protein.

V gene: TRBV10-3; J gene: TRBJ1-1; CDR3 protein: CAISRDRGASEAFF
V gene: TRBV6-1; J gene: TRBJ2-6; CDR3 protein: CASSEASGGPAGANVLTF
V gene: TRBV7-8; J gene: TRBJ1-4; CDR3 protein: CASSFWRGQATNEKLFF
V gene: TRBV7-9; J gene: TRBJ2-7; CDR3 protein: CASTQDSYEQYF
V gene: TRBV20-1; J gene: TRBJ2-1; CDR3 protein: CSANGAGEQFF
V gene: TRBV4-1; J gene: TRBJ2-3; CDR3 protein: CASSPQTTGRRTDTQYF
V gene: TRBV11-2; J gene: TRBJ2-5; CDR3 protein: CASSLPSGTQYF
V gene: TRBV12-2; J gene: TRBJ2-7; CDR3 protein: CASRLNLPAGVRSADEQYF
V gene: TRBV2; J gene: TRBJ2-7; CDR3 protein: CASRGSRTGSSYEQYF
V gene: TRBV5-6; J gene: TRBJ2-7; CDR3 protein: CASSLPIGEQYF
V gene: TRBV9; J gene: TRBJ1-2; CDR3 protein: CASSVGGTGGNYGYTF
V gene: TRBV7-9; J gene: TRBJ1-1; CDR3 protein: CASSRQGTGGNTEAFF
V gene: TRBV13; J gene: TRBJ1-1; CDR3 protein: CASSLGDRVDTEAFF
V gene: TRBV6-6; J gene: TRBJ2-7; CDR3 protein: CASNWTELYEQYF
V gene: TRBV19; J gene: TRBJ1-5; CDR3 protein: CASSMTTGGSQPQHF
V gene: TRBV6-4; J gene: TRBJ1-4; CDR3 protein: CASSDSGESATNEKLFF
V gene: TRBV6-6; J gene: TRBJ2-3; CDR3 protein: CASSYPRTGGHDTQYF
V gene: TRBV27; J gene: TRBJ1-6; CDR3 protein: CASSLNRVSPLHF
V gene: TRBV10-3; J gene: TRBJ1-3; CDR3 protein: CAITLDRDAGNTIYF
V gene: TRBV29-1; J gene: NA; CDR3 protein: CSVGGTSYEQYF
V gene: TRBV5-6; J gene: TRBJ2-3; CDR3 protein: CASSNLAGGWDTQYF
V gene: TRBV11-1; J gene: TRBJ1-4; CDR3 protein: CASSLTVTDEKLFF
V gene: TRBV29-1; J gene: TRBJ1-3; CDR3 protein: CSVKESSGNTIYF